This T cell receptor (beta chain) was found in a study of shared clonotypes between healthy human individuals. Overall study results and limits: Since donors were few, the genetic and exposure-history diversity represented was limited. Clonotypes not shared had lower generation probabilities than those common to all four donors. On the whole, naive subsets had larger estimated richness than memory subsets had.

As to this clone: What it binds is not known.

Naive CD8 cells lacked CD45RO and underwent positive selection for CCR7, leaving out terminally differentiated effector memory CD45RA+ cells. Germline CDR1 is SEHNR and CDR2 is FQNEAQ (reference sequence). Trimming took 6 bases from V and 4 from J, leaving 21 bases between them. This CDR3 has 17 residues. In the original analysis: ImmunoSEQ gave junction-only sequences without quality scores, so filtering differed. Only in-frame clones appear in the TCRdb table, and some are missing; sequencing was by immunoSEQ multiplex PCR. V and J calls plus clone size are reproduced from that table; the DNA served to infer D and trimming. Of about 550,000 clones in the sample, roughly 95% were seen once.

Sequenced input: naive CD8+ T cells sorted from blood. The sequence was obtained from a woman aged 25 to 39 in good health. V is TRBV7-9 and J is TRBJ1-4; D unclear. CDR3 nucleotide sequence: TGTGCCAGCAGTAGAACCCAGGAAGGTCCTCATAATGAAAAACTGTTTTTT. Translation: CASSRTQEGPHNEKLFF. Variable domain in full (rest from reference TRBV7-9 and TRBJ1-4): DTGVSQNPRHKITKRGQNVTFRCDPISEHNRLYWYRQTLGQGPEFLTYFQNEAQLEKSRLLSDRFSAERPKGSFSTLEIQRTEQGDSAMYLCASSRTQEGPHNEKLFFGSGTQLSVL.